This entry lists 24 T cell receptor beta chains sequenced from one sample in a study of shared T cell receptors in the human thymus. Method: immunoSEQ multiplex PCR; TCRdb's copy keeps in-frame clones and lacks some. The table includes about 540,000 clones, about four fifths detected once. The sample also formed part of further work on human thymus T cells.

Sequenced input: thymocytes. These TCRs come from a boy younger than two with a congenital heart defect.

This clone has a single count. The rearrangement links TRBV28 to TRBJ2-7, with TRBD1 identical over 10 bases. The CDR3 is 16 residues long. The germline V gene has CDR1 MDHEN and CDR2 SYDVKM. V lost 5 bases and J lost 2; bases outside the gene matches: 9. The chain's CDR3 is CASSTTSGQGTYEQYF. CDR3 nucleotide sequence: TGTGCCAGCAGTACGACCTCGGGACAGGGGACCTACGAGCAGTACTTC.

In DNA, the CDR3 is TGTGCCAGCAGCTTAAAGGACAGGGACCCCTACGAGCAGTACTTC. Its translation: CASSLKDRDPYEQYF. This chain uses TRBV11-2 with TRBJ2-7; 8 nucleotides agree with TRBD1. This CDR3 spans 15 amino acids. The germline gives CDR1 SGHAT, CDR2 FQNNGV. The ends lost 2 bases at V and 2 bases at J; junction bases unmatched: 5.

This clone was detected only once. This chain uses TRBV28 with TRBJ2-1, with TRBD2 matching over 8 bases. Unmatched junction bases numbered 11, after V lost 6 bases and J lost 1 base. The germline gives CDR1 MDHEN, CDR2 SYDVKM. This CDR3 spans 17 amino acids. The CDR3 loop reads CASSPRGGGASYNEQFF. The CDR3 DNA follows: TGTGCCAGCAGCCCCCGGGGGGGCGGGGCTTCCTACAATGAGCAGTTCTTC.

This sequence joins TRBV12-2 and TRBJ2-3; TRBD1 was called by the table and not checked on the DNA. TRBV12-2 is termed a pseudogene. The length of the CDR3 is 13 residues. CDR3 coding DNA: TGTGCAAGTCGCTCGGACAACACAGATACGCAGTATTTT. This sequence encodes CASRSDNTDTQYF.

The chain links TRBV19 to TRBJ2-3; D gene uncertain. The CDR3 loop spans 13 amino acids. Trimming pared 1 base from V and 1 base from J, leaving 3 bases between. The germline V gene has CDR1 LNHDA and CDR2 SQIVND (reference sequence). CDR3 sequence reads: CASSIAGTDTQYF. CDR3 DNA sequence: TGTGCCAGTAGTATAGCAGGCACAGATACGCAGTATTTT.

The chain combines TRBV7-2 with TRBJ2-7, with D possibly being TRBD2 (5 bases). Germline V gene data show CDR1 as SGHTA and CDR2 as FQGNSA. This CDR3 comprises 14 residues. V was trimmed by 3 bases and J by 1 base, leaving 10 bases between them. The CDR3: CASSFGGFSYEQYF. CDR3 in DNA: TGTGCCAGCAGCTTTGGCGGGTTTTCCTACGAGCAGTACTTC.

The chain links TRBV5-6 to TRBJ2-5; TRBD2 aligns across 11 bases. This CDR3 region has 15 residues. The germline V gene encodes CDR1 SGHDT and CDR2 YYEEEE. V dropped 3 bases and J dropped 1; count of bases not matched to a gene: 2. The CDR3 nucleotides are TGTGCCAGCAGCTCGGGACTAGCGGTCCAAGAGACCCAGTACTTC. Its protein product is CASSSGLAVQETQYF.

The rearrangement links TRBV2 to TRBJ1-2, with 8 positions matching TRBD1. The germline V gene encodes CDR1 SNHLY and CDR2 FYNNEI. CDR3 size: 15 residues. J was trimmed by 0 bases and V by 4 bases; bases with no gene match: 4. In DNA, the CDR3 is TGTGCCAGCAGTGGGGACAGGCCTTCTAACTATGGCTACACCTTC. Its translation: CASSGDRPSNYGYTF.

The rearrangement uses TRBV6-6 and TRBJ1-5; TRBD1 might be the D (6 bases). V dropped 2 bases and J dropped 2 bases, with 13 bases sitting between them. CDR3 size: 16 residues. Germline lookup yields CDR1 MNHNY and CDR2 SVGAGI (reference sequence). The CDR3 region is CASSYQGMGRNQPQHF. Written as DNA, the CDR3 is TGTGCCAGCAGTTACCAGGGGATGGGGCGCAATCAGCCCCAGCATTTT.

The CDR3 loop is CASSAPGQVDQPQHF. CDR3 coding DNA: TGTGCCAGCAGTGCGCCGGGACAGGTAGATCAGCCCCAGCATTTT. The rearrangement links TRBV6-1 to TRBJ1-5, with TRBD1 matching 8 bases. This CDR3 spans 15 amino acids. Trimming cost V 4 bases and J 5 bases; bases outside gene matches: 7. CDR1 is MNHNS, CDR2 SASEGT, per germline.

The rearrangement joins TRBV18 to TRBJ2-7; TRBD1 is a possible D gene (6 bases). V was trimmed by 3 bases and J by 3 bases, leaving 24 bases between them. Germline V gives CDR1 KGHSH, CDR2 LQKENI. The CDR3 extends over 18 amino acids. The CDR3 protein is CASSPHQLKTGRVYEQYF. The CDR3 DNA reads as TGTGCCAGCTCACCCCACCAGCTCAAAACAGGGCGGGTCTACGAGCAGTACTTC.

V is TRBV6-6 and J is TRBJ2-6; no clear D gene. This CDR3 is 16 amino acids long. V lost 4 bases to trimming and J lost 0 bases, with 10 bases between them. The germline gives CDR1 MNHNY, CDR2 SVGAGI (reference sequence). The CDR3 sequence is CASSSRMISGANVLTF. CDR3 nucleotides: TGTGCCAGCAGTTCGAGGATGATCTCTGGGGCCAACGTCCTGACTTTC.

The rearrangement joins TRBV5-1 to TRBJ2-7; 12 bases are a match to TRBD2. Germline trimming cut 3 bases from V and 5 bases from J; bases unmatched to any gene: 18. The CDR3 spans 19 residues. The germline V gene encodes CDR1 SGHRS and CDR2 YFSETQ. CDR3 protein: CASSSCPQLAGGPTHEQYF. As DNA, the CDR3 is TGCGCCAGCAGCTCATGCCCTCAACTAGCGGGGGGTCCCACCCACGAGCAGTACTTC.

The chain uses TRBV6-1 and TRBJ2-7; 7 nucleotides align to TRBD1. The CDR3 has 15 amino acids. With 7 bases clipped from V and 3 bases from J, the junction kept 12 bases outside the gene matches. Germline V gives CDR1 MNHNS, CDR2 SASEGT. CDR3 sequence reads: CASTKDREGCYEQYF. CDR3 bases: TGTGCCAGCACAAAAGACAGGGAAGGGTGCTACGAGCAGTACTTC.

The chain joins TRBV5-1 to TRBJ1-2; 9 bases line up with TRBD1. The CDR3 totals 17 residues. CDR1 and CDR2 (germline): SGHRS, YFSETQ. V lost 4 bases, J lost 1 base, and 11 bases stayed unmatched. DNA for the CDR3: TGCGCCAGCAGCCCCAGCCCCACGGACAGGGGTAACTATGGCTACACCTTC. Amino acid sequence: CASSPSPTDRGNYGYTF. The full variable domain, rest sourced from reference TRBV5-1 and TRBJ1-2, is KAGVTQTPRYLIKTRGQQVTLSCSPISGHRSVSWYQQTPGQGLQFLFEYFSETQRNKGNFPGRFSGRQFSNSRSEMNVSTLELGDSALYLCASSPSPTDRGNYGYTFGSGTRLTVV.

This clone was observed a handful of times. The rearrangement uses TRBV28 and TRBJ1-5; TRBD1 aligns across 10 bases. Germline values: CDR1 MDHEN, CDR2 SYDVKM. CDR3 length: 15 residues. The V and J ends lost 5 bases and 5 bases, in that order; junction bases with no gene match: 6. CDR3 in amino acids: CASSPGQGDDQPQHF. The CDR3 DNA sequence: TGTGCCAGCAGTCCCGGACAGGGGGATGATCAGCCCCAGCATTTT.

Only one count was recorded for this clone. This chain joins TRBV18 and TRBJ2-2; D perhaps matches TRBD1 (5 bases). Trimming left V 3 bases short and J 4 bases short, with 9 bases between. CDR1 is KGHSH and CDR2 is LQKENI in the germline V gene. The CDR3 runs to 14 residues. The CDR3 DNA reads as TGTGCCAGCTCACCCGGCCAGGGCACCGGGGAGCTGTTTTTT. Protein sequence: CASSPGQGTGELFF.

The chain combines TRBV6-6 with TRBJ2-1; TRBD2 is a possible D gene (5 bases). The germline V gene has CDR1 MNHNY and CDR2 SVGAGI (reference sequence). The length of the CDR3 is 13 residues. Between the trimmed V and J ends, which lost 5 bases and 12 bases, there was a span of 17 bases. The CDR3 spells CASSLDQAAGQFF. CDR3 in DNA: TGTGCCAGCAGTCTTGACCAGGCCGCGGGGCAGTTCTTC.

This clone was seen more than once but under ten times. The chain carries TRBV20-1 and TRBJ2-3, with TRBD1 as a possible D gene (5 bases). The CDR3 length is 11 residues. V shed 6 bases and J shed 13 bases, with 17 bases lying between them. CDR1 DFQATT and CDR2 SNEGSKA come from the germline V gene (reference sequence). The CDR3 sequence is CSAPRTPWEYF. The CDR3 DNA reads TGCAGTGCGCCAAGGACACCCTGGGAGTATTTT.

The chain is built from TRBV11-2 and TRBJ1-5, with D possibly being TRBD1 (6 bases). The CDR3 is 17 residues long. Per the germline V gene, CDR1 is SGHAT and CDR2 is FQNNGV. Between the trimmed V and J ends, which lost 1 base and 3 bases, there was a span of 16 bases. CDR3 sequence: CASSLVGVAGANQPQHF. The DNA for the CDR3 is TGTGCCAGCAGCTTAGTTGGCGTTGCGGGGGCCAATCAGCCCCAGCATTTT.

The rearrangement joins TRBV4-3 to TRBJ2-7; D might be TRBD2 (5 bases). The CDR3 is made up of 14 amino acids. V lost 1 base to trimming and J lost 2 bases, with 9 bases between them. Per the germline V gene, CDR1 is LGHNA and CDR2 is YSLEER. For the CDR3, the DNA is TGCGCCAGCAGCCAAGCGCAGACTACCTACGAGCAGTACTTC. Encoded protein: CASSQAQTTYEQYF.

The chain links TRBV11-2 to TRBJ2-7, with 14 nucleotides matching TRBD2. The germline V gene encodes CDR1 SGHAT and CDR2 FQNNGV. This CDR3 has 17 residues. V dropped 5 bases and J dropped 4; count of bases not matched to a gene: 10. DNA for the CDR3: TGTGCCAGCAGCCTAGTGACTAGCGGGAGGGTCCCTTACGAGCAGTACTTC. Protein sequence: CASSLVTSGRVPYEQYF.

The CDR3 is CASRYRDRVHTEAFF. For the CDR3, the DNA is TGTGCCAGCAGATATCGGGACAGGGTACACACTGAAGCTTTCTTT. The chain is built from TRBV5-6 and TRBJ1-1; 9 bases are a match to TRBD1. From germline, CDR1 is SGHDT and CDR2 YYEEEE. The CDR3 extends over 15 amino acids. J gave up 3 bases and V 5 bases, and 8 bases lay outside the gene matches.

V gene TRBV28 combines with J gene TRBJ2-1, with a tentative D call TRBD2 (5 bases). CDR1 MDHEN and CDR2 SYDVKM come from the germline V gene. Trimming took off 2 bases at V and 8 bases at J, with 13 bases between the two ends. The CDR3 loop spans 14 amino acids. CDR3 sequence: CASSLKMGVDEQFF. The CDR3, as DNA: TGTGCCAGCAGTTTAAAAATGGGAGTAGATGAGCAGTTCTTC.